This TCR beta chain was sequenced in a study of cytomegalovirus exposure and HLA in healthy donors. Study-level background: Ancestry clustering placed 70% to 90% of more than 350 genotyped donors in the Caucasian-associated cluster. Overall study results and limits: The presence/absence work took it that sequencing depth was about the same across donors. Later work found that TCR association rates differed between HLA loci; DRB1 had the most and HLA-C the fewest.

PCR employed 60 Vbeta and 13 Jbeta primers. Original methodology: Per a later analysis, the number of unique TCR beta chains was around 80 million, of which some 10 million were shared. Assay used: immunoSEQ multiplex PCR; TCRdb lists only in-frame clones, some missing. Clonal size and the V and J genes are those of that table, whereas D and trimming came from the DNA. The sample lists around 140,000 clones, 82% occurring once. V gave up 4 bases and J gave up 6 bases; unmatched junction bases: 9. Germline V CDR1 and CDR2: SGHVS, FNYEAQ. The CDR3 loop spans 14 amino acids. For this clone: Its antigen remains unknown.

Sample: PBMCs. The chain recombines TRBV7-6 with TRBJ2-7; 7 nucleotides align to TRBD1. The origin of this receptor is a woman between 50 and 59 years old in good health and CMV-seropositive. CDR3 in DNA: TGTGCCAGCAGCTCCCCCGGACAGGCCTCCGAGCAGTACTTC. It yields the protein CASSSPGQASEQYF.